One sample yielded the 23 T cell receptor beta chains listed below, sequenced in a study of post-analysis software for immune sequencing data. Notes on the study in general: When patients were compared with controls, about 5 TRBV segments were more frequent, TRBV5-6, TRBV5-1 and TRBV20-1 among them.

cDNA libraries for TCR beta contained unique molecular identifiers. TCRdb reprocessed the PCR reads via MiXCR and lists one record per CDR3 protein. Here the sample spans 350,000 to 450,000 distinct CDR3 sequences, over 30% being singletons. These receptors have no identified antigens. Sample: blood. The receptor set was obtained from a girl aged 2 to 10 with multiple sclerosis.

The V and J genes are TRBV4-2 and TRBJ2-7; 9 positions agree with TRBD1. V lost 4 bases and J lost 1; bases outside the gene matches: 17. Germline V gene sequence: CDR1 LGHNA, CDR2 YNFKEQ. The CDR3 extends over 19 amino acids. The CDR3 bases are TGTGCCAGCAGCCCGCAGCCCTACCAGGCCGGGACAGGGTCCTACGAGCAGTACTTC. It is translated as CASSPQPYQAGTGSYEQYF.

The rearrangement joins TRBV15 to TRBJ1-5; the match to TRBD1 covers 9 bases. V lost 4 bases, J lost 5 bases, and 6 bases stayed unmatched. The CDR3 has 15 amino acids. Germline V lookup: CDR1 LNHNV, CDR2 YYDKDF (reference sequence). Here the CDR3 DNA reads TGTGCCACCAGCATGGACAGGGGAGGTGATCAGCCCCAGCATTTT. It specifies CATSMDRGGDQPQHF.

The chain recombines TRBV7-2 with TRBJ2-7; D is ambiguous. V lost 0 bases, J lost 0 bases, and 12 bases lay in between. The V gene's germline CDR1 is SGHTA and CDR2 FQGNSA. The CDR3 totals 16 residues. The chain's CDR3 is CASSLAADQSSYEQYF. CDR3 sequence (DNA): TGTGCCAGCAGCTTAGCGGCAGACCAAAGCTCCTACGAGCAGTACTTC.

This clonotype turned up a few times. The rearrangement joins TRBV2 to TRBJ2-5, with D possibly being TRBD1 (5 bases). Germline V gene lookup returns CDR1 SNHLY and CDR2 FYNNEI. The ends were cut back, 7 bases at V and 2 bases at J, with 5 bases in the middle. The CDR3 is 11 residues long. CDR3 DNA: TGTGCCAGCAACAGGCAAGAGACCCAGTACTTC. Its translation is CASNRQETQYF.

This clonotype showed up just a few times. The chain uses TRBV4-1 and TRBJ2-3; D may be TRBD2 (5 bases). V shed 0 bases and J shed 0 bases, with 13 bases lying between them. The CDR3 has 17 residues. CDR1 is MGHRA, CDR2 YSYEKL, per germline. The CDR3 sequence: CASSQDSSGVSTDTQYF. The DNA of the CDR3 is TGCGCCAGCAGCCAAGACTCCAGCGGAGTTAGCACAGATACGCAGTATTTT.

This clonotype was seen a handful of times. The rearrangement joins TRBV28 to TRBJ2-7, with 11 bases fitting TRBD2. The CDR3 length is 16 residues. Trimming took 6 bases from V and 4 from J; bases not matched to a gene: 11. The V gene's germline CDR1 is MDHEN and CDR2 SYDVKM. CDR3 nucleotide sequence: TGTGCCAGCAGGACCCTTAGGGGACTAGCGGTGTACGAGCAGTACTTC. Translated, it gives CASRTLRGLAVYEQYF.

CDR3 DNA: TGTGCCAGCGGTGGCACCACCACGGACACTGAAGCTTTCTTT. Translated: CASGGTTTDTEAFF. The chain uses TRBV7-9 and TRBJ1-1; D is unclear. The CDR3 loop spans 14 amino acids. V dropped 8 bases and J dropped 3 bases, with 16 bases sitting between them. Germline loops: CDR1 SEHNR, CDR2 FQNEAQ (reference sequence).

The chain couples TRBV20-1 to TRBJ2-1, with 13 bases lining up with TRBD2. The CDR3 has 13 residues. CDR1 is DFQATT, CDR2 SNEGSKA, per germline (reference sequence). As DNA, the CDR3 is TGCAGCCCACTAGCGGGAGGGTACAATGAGCAGTTCTTC. Its protein is CSPLAGGYNEQFF.

The J gene is TRBJ1-1, the V gene TRBV29-1; D is unresolved. The germline V gene encodes CDR1 SQVTM and CDR2 ANQGSEA. The V and J ends lost 1 base and 3 bases respectively, with 18 bases between them. The CDR3 covers 16 residues. The chain's CDR3 is CSVEGRGSGRYTEAFF. The CDR3 nucleotides read TGCAGCGTTGAAGGCCGCGGGTCCGGGAGGTACACTGAAGCTTTCTTT.

This clonotype has only a few counts. The gene calls are TRBV10-3 and TRBJ1-2; D may be TRBD1 (6 bases). This CDR3 has 13 residues. Germline V CDR1 and CDR2: ENHRY, SYGVKD. V gave up 8 bases and J gave up 4 bases, with 14 bases separating them. CDR3 DNA: TGTGCCATCGGAGAGGACAGCAGCTATGGCTACACCTTC. Translating gives CAIGEDSSYGYTF.

This chain connects TRBV5-1 to TRBJ1-1; TRBD1 might be the D (6 bases). V was shortened by 1 base and J by 0 bases, with 10 bases between the two germline ends. From germline, CDR1 is SGHRS and CDR2 YFSETQ. The CDR3 covers 15 residues. The CDR3 reads CASSLSGQLNTEAFF. As DNA, the CDR3 is TGCGCCAGCAGCTTGTCCGGACAGCTGAACACTGAAGCTTTCTTT.

The chain employs TRBV19 and TRBJ1-2, with 7 bases lining up with TRBD1. The CDR3 contains 14 residues. The germline CDR1 and CDR2 sequences are LNHDA and SQIVND (reference sequence). Trimming took 7 bases from V and 6 from J; bases not matched to a gene: 11. CDR3 protein: CASTRTLTGNGYTF. The CDR3 nucleotides read TGTGCCAGTACGAGAACCCTGACAGGGAATGGCTACACCTTC.

V gene TRBV5-1 combines with J gene TRBJ1-1, with D perhaps TRBD1 (5 bases). CDR3 length: 13 amino acids. In germline, CDR1 is SGHRS, CDR2 YFSETQ. Trimming took 3 bases from V and 1 from J, leaving 7 bases between them. The CDR3 nucleotides are TGCGCCAGCAGCTGGGGGAAGAACACTGAAGCTTTCTTT. It codes for CASSWGKNTEAFF. The variable domain in full, with the rest retrieved from reference TRBV5-1 and TRBJ1-1, is KAGVTQTPRYLIKTRGQQVTLSCSPISGHRSVSWYQQTPGQGLQFLFEYFSETQRNKGNFPGRFSGRQFSNSRSEMNVSTLELGDSALYLCASSWGKNTEAFFGQGTRLTVV.

The table lists this clonotype with a few counts. The genes are TRBV20-1 and TRBJ2-1; TRBD2 matches at 10 bases. With 3 bases clipped from V and 6 bases from J, the junction kept 11 bases outside the gene matches. The germline V gene encodes CDR1 DFQATT and CDR2 SNEGSKA (reference sequence). The CDR3 covers 16 residues. The CDR3 DNA follows: TGCAGTGCTAGGGAACTTCTAGCGGGAGATTTCAATGAGCAGTTCTTC. Its protein product is CSARELLAGDFNEQFF.

As regards this clonotype: At one end the junction does not follow the germline gene, possibly because of a read error. The rearrangement joins TRBV5-1 to TRBJ2-7; 8 nucleotides align to TRBD1. CDR1 is SGHRS and CDR2 is YFSETQ in the germline V gene. This CDR3 comprises 15 residues. CDR3 in DNA: TGCGCCAGCAGTCCTTGGACAGGGAGCTCCCACGAGCAGTACTTC. This gives the protein CASSPWTGSSHEQYF.

The chain couples TRBV24-1 to TRBJ2-7; D possibly corresponds to TRBD2 (7 bases). The V end lost 6 bases, the J end lost 5 bases, and 19 bases lay between the germline ends. The CDR3 runs to 15 residues. The germline CDR1 and CDR2 sequences are KGHDR and SFDVKD. CDR3 residues: CATSLGGQGFHEQYF. DNA for the CDR3: TGTGCCACCAGTCTGGGGGGGCAGGGATTCCACGAGCAGTACTTC.

J is TRBJ1-2 and V is TRBV7-9; D gene unclear. Germline-derived CDR1 and CDR2 are SEHNR and FQNEAQ (reference sequence). CDR3 length equals 13 residues. V lost 1 base, J lost 7 bases, and 10 bases lay in between. The CDR3 DNA reads TGTGCCAGCAGCTTAGGGTTCTACTGTGGCTACACCTTC. Encoded protein: CASSLGFYCGYTF.

This chain uses TRBV5-1 with TRBJ1-6; D might be TRBD1 (5 bases). There are 14 residues in the CDR3. CDR1 and CDR2 (germline): SGHRS, YFSETQ. The V end lost 2 bases, the J end lost 7 bases, and 10 bases lay between the germline ends. The CDR3 loop is CASSLQETNSPLHF. In DNA form, the CDR3 reads TGCGCCAGCAGCTTACAGGAGACGAATTCACCCCTCCACTTT.

This rearrangement joins TRBV12-3 or TRBV12-4 to TRBJ1-4, with 7 bases identical to TRBD1. The CDR3 runs 13 residues. The V gene end was trimmed by 5 bases and the J gene end by 10 bases; junction bases not matched to a gene: 7. The CDR3 DNA reads TGTGCCAGCAGTCCAACAACAGGGGTAAAACTGTTTTTT. This translates into CASSPTTGVKLFF.

This chain connects TRBV4-2 to TRBJ2-3; TRBD2 matches 14 bases. With V trimmed by 6 bases and J by 5 bases, 7 bases remained unmatched. The CDR3 length is 16 residues. CDR1 and CDR2 from the germline V gene are LGHNA and YNFKEQ. The CDR3 loop is CASSLQTSGRGDTQYF. The CDR3 DNA reads TGTGCCAGCAGTCTTCAGACTAGCGGGAGGGGAGATACGCAGTATTTT.

This clonotype was seen repeatedly, ten times or more. One base away lies a much larger clone, so this may be a sequencing read error. The chain joins TRBV5-1 to TRBJ2-1, with a tentative D call TRBD2 (5 bases). This CDR3 has 11 residues. The germline V gene encodes CDR1 SGHRS and CDR2 YFSETQ. The chain's CDR3 is CASSLGSEQFF. The CDR3 nucleotides are TGTGCCAGCAGCTTAGGGAGTGAGCAGTTCTTC.

This clonotype was seen more than once but under ten times. The chain carries TRBV27 and TRBJ2-4; D not resolved. CDR3 size: 18 residues. CDR1 is MNHEY, CDR2 SMNVEV, per germline (reference sequence). The V end was cut by 5 bases, the J end by 0 bases, with 20 bases between. DNA of the CDR3: TGTGCCAGCAGTCCGGATATCGTCTTTCGCCTAGCCAAAAACATTCAGTACTTC. Its protein product is CASSPDIVFRLAKNIQYF.

The chain uses TRBV7-9 and TRBJ2-5; no clear D gene. This CDR3 comprises 13 residues. The V and J ends lost 4 bases and 2 bases respectively, with 8 bases between them. The germline gives CDR1 SEHNR, CDR2 FQNEAQ (reference sequence). CDR3 sequence (DNA): TGTGCCAGCAGCTACCGATCTCAAGAGACCCAGTACTTC. Protein product: CASSYRSQETQYF.